The T cell receptor beta chain under discussion was sequenced for a study of blood T cell repertoires in COVID-19 (TCRdb year 2020). Some background on the complete study: The collaborator samples originated in the United States, Italy and Spain and spanned the acute and convalescent phases of COVID-19. Samples were obtained from the ongoing ImmuneRACE study (first 160 participants) and from some 1,200 subjects provided by 6 global collaborators. Sample metadata almost always included a de-identified subject ID, COVID-19 status, age in years and sex. The dataset comprised deeply sampled blood TCRbeta repertoires from subjects exposed to, actively infected with, or recovered from COVID-19. HLA class I and class II types, where available, came from metadata supplied by the sample provider rather than from assay-based typing. The material from the prospective study consisted of cDNA or gDNA derived from T cells, B-cell-depleted T cells, or PBMCs. The repertoires were released in a freely available public database intended as a resource for research on the immune response to SARS-CoV-2.

Concerning this clone itself: Its antigen specificity is not known. Base quality data are lacking; no much larger clone is found one base away.

At one collaborating source in Seattle, patients were enrolled during active infection and were followed longitudinally through the course of disease. The collaborating institutions used their own protocols to collect whole blood in K2EDTA tubes. For TCRbeta analysis, collaborator samples were shipped as frozen whole blood, as isolated PBMCs, or as DNA extracted from either sample type. Taken from the germline V gene (reference sequence), the CDR1 and CDR2 loops are SGHNT and YYREEE. Including cysteine and phenylalanine, the CDR3 has 15 amino acids. The sequence is cut down to CDR3 DNA, 45 bases in frame from base 1. The junction shows trimming of 4 bases on V and 2 bases on J, and the gene matches do not reach 5 bases of it. TCRbeta CDR3 regions were amplified from genomic DNA using the immunoSEQ Assay, a bias-controlled multiplex PCR. Per the source publication's procedure: Nucleated cell counts per sample were estimated from amplification of reference gene primers within the assay. To quantify the absolute abundance of each unique TCRbeta CDR3 rearrangement, sequence reads were collapsed and filtered. Productive Simpson clonality was computed per sample as the square root of Simpson's diversity index over productive rearrangements. TCRdb retrieved this table from immuneACCESS and kept in-frame rearrangements only. Not all clones are present; in checked studies, unresolved V genes account for under half, and no reason is known for the remainder. Clone size and the V and J calls come from that table; the DNA yielded D and trimming. This sample lists over 150,000 clones; about 83% were detected once. The leading ten clones occupy around 13% of the sample.

Study-wide findings and limitations: The amount of clinical and demographic metadata varied by source and participant and was provided uncurated.

The V and J segments used are TRBV5-4 and TRBJ2-7, and TRBD2 matches 11 of the central bases. Source material: peripheral blood. The receptor was derived from a woman in her seventies with COVID-19, enrolled during active disease. The DNA reads TGTGCCAGCAGCCCGGGACTAGCGGACCCCTACGAGCAGTACTTC. Translation gives CASSPGLADPYEQYF.